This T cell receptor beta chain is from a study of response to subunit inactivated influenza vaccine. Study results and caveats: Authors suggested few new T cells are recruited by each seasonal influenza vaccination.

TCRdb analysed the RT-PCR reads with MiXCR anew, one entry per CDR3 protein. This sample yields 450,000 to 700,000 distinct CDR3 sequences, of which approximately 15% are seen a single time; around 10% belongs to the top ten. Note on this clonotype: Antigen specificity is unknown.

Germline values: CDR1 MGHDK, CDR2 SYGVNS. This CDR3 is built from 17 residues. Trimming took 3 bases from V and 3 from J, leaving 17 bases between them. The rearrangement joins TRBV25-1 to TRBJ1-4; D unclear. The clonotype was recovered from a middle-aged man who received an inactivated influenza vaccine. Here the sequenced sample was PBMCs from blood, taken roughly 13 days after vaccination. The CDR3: CASSESLHRFANEKLFF. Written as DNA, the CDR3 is TGTGCCAGCAGTGAGTCCCTCCACAGATTCGCTAATGAAAAACTGTTTTTT.